Following are 10 T cell receptor beta chains from one sample sequenced in a study of cytomegalovirus exposure and HLA in healthy donors. PCR was performed using 60 Vbeta and 13 Jbeta primers. The protocol was immunoSEQ multiplex PCR, while the TCRdb copy is restricted to in-frame clones and leaves out a portion. The sample carries under 120,000 clones, roughly 80% recorded once. The sequenced sample was PBMCs. The receptors here all came from a female donor in good health and CMV-seropositive.

The chain has TRBV6-6 and TRBJ1-2, with TRBD1 matching 10 bases. V trimming: 5 bases; J trimming: 6 bases; junction bases outside the gene matches: 3. The CDR3 loop spans 13 amino acids. Germline lookup yields CDR1 MNHNY and CDR2 SVGAGI (reference sequence). The CDR3 sequence: CASSPGQGDGYTF. The CDR3 coding sequence is TGTGCCAGCAGTCCCGGACAGGGGGATGGCTACACCTTC.

This clone has a handful of counts. V usage is TRBV27 and J usage is TRBJ2-7; a weak D match, TRBD2 (5 bases). CDR1 and CDR2 (germline): MNHEY, SMNVEV (reference sequence). The CDR3 length is 14 residues. V dropped 8 bases and J dropped 0 bases, with 14 bases sitting between them. In DNA, the CDR3 is TGTGCCAGCTCCCCCCCGGGGAGCTCCTACGAGCAGTACTTC. It is translated as CASSPPGSSYEQYF.

This clone was picked up one time. The chain links TRBV6-4 to TRBJ2-1; TRBD1 might be the D (5 bases). Per the germline V gene, CDR1 is MRHNA and CDR2 is SNTAGT. Trimming took 5 bases from V and 0 from J, leaving 5 bases between them. CDR3 length: 13 amino acids. CDR3: CASSTGSYNEQFF. Written as DNA, the CDR3 is TGTGCCAGCAGTACAGGCTCCTACAATGAGCAGTTCTTC.

This chain uses TRBV29-1 with TRBJ2-7; 11 nucleotides align to TRBD2. Germline values: CDR1 SQVTM, CDR2 ANQGSEA. J was trimmed by 3 bases and V by 5 bases; bases with no gene match: 9. The CDR3 is 15 residues long. Here the CDR3 reads CSVRELAGVSYEQYF. CDR3 coding DNA: TGCAGCGTTCGTGAACTAGCGGGAGTAAGCTACGAGCAGTACTTC.

Only a few counts were recorded for this clone. This chain connects TRBV5-6 to TRBJ2-1; 8 bases agree with TRBD2. Germline values: CDR1 SGHDT, CDR2 YYEEEE. The CDR3 contains 19 residues. V dropped 4 bases and J dropped 4; count of bases not matched to a gene: 19. CDR3 residues: CASSLYGSRASGPYNEQFF. The CDR3 DNA follows: TGTGCCAGCAGCCTGTACGGGTCTAGGGCTAGCGGGCCATACAATGAGCAGTTCTTC.

J is TRBJ1-4 and V is TRBV2; D possibly corresponds to TRBD1 (5 bases). CDR3 length: 17 amino acids. Trimming cost V 6 bases and J 0 bases, with 17 bases left between them. CDR1 is SNHLY, CDR2 FYNNEI, per germline. The CDR3 reads CASRKHLGTTTNEKLFF. The CDR3 DNA follows: TGTGCCAGCAGAAAACACCTAGGGACTACAACTAATGAAAAACTGTTTTTT.

This sequence joins TRBV6-6 and TRBJ1-5; TRBD1 aligns across 11 bases. V trimming: 6 bases; J trimming: 3 bases; junction bases outside the gene matches: 7. The germline V gene encodes CDR1 MNHNY and CDR2 SVGAGI (reference sequence). The CDR3 runs 16 residues. CDR3 nucleotide sequence: TGTGCCAGCAGCCAGGACAGGGGGCGACTCAATCAGCCCCAGCATTTT. It translates to CASSQDRGRLNQPQHF.

The chain combines TRBV29-1 with TRBJ2-5; 8 positions agree with TRBD1. The junction had 5 bases not matched to a gene; V was cut back by 6 bases and J by 5 bases. CDR1 SQVTM and CDR2 ANQGSEA come from the germline V gene. The CDR3 has 12 amino acids. CDR3 in amino acids: CSVGQVGETQYF. CDR3 bases: TGCAGCGTGGGACAGGTCGGGGAGACCCAGTACTTC.

This clone was detected only a few times. This chain uses TRBV7-8 with TRBJ2-7; D unclear. The germline V gene has CDR1 SGHVS and CDR2 FQNEAQ. With 5 bases removed from V and 3 bases from J, the gap between germline ends came to 14 bases. The CDR3 contains 14 residues. CDR3 sequence reads: CASSLNNLGYEQYF. The CDR3 DNA is TGTGCCAGCAGCCTCAACAACCTTGGCTACGAGCAGTACTTC.

V is TRBV7-8 and J is TRBJ1-6, with a tentative D call TRBD1 (5 bases). CDR1 is SGHVS, CDR2 FQNEAQ, per germline. Trimming removed 5 bases from V and 7 bases from J, with 15 bases in between. The CDR3 contains 15 residues. The CDR3 region is CASSPGHLKNSPLHF. The DNA of the CDR3 is TGTGCCAGCAGCCCTGGACACCTAAAAAATTCACCCCTCCACTTT. Filled out from reference TRBV7-8 and TRBJ1-6, the complete variable domain reads GAGVSQSPRYKVAKRGQDVALRCDPISGHVSLFWYQQALGQGPEFLTYFQNEAQLDKSGLPSDRFFAERPEGSVSTLKIQRTQQEDSAVYLCASSPGHLKNSPLHFGNGTRLTVT.